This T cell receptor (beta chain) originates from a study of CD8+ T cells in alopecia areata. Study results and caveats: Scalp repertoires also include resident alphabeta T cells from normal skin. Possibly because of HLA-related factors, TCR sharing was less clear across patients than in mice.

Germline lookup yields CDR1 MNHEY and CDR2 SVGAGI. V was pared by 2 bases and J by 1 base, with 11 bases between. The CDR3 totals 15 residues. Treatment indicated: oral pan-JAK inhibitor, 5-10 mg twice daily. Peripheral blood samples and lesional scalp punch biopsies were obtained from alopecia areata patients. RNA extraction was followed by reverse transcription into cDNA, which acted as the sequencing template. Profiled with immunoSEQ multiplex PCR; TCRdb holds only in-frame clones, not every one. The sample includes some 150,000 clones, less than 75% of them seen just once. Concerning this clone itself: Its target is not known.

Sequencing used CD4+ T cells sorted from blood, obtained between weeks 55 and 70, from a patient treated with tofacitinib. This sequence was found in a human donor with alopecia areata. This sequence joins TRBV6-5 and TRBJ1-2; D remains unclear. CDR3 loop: CASSYEANFNYGYTF. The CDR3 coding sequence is TGTGCCAGCAGTTACGAGGCGAATTTTAACTATGGCTACACCTTC.